This TCR beta chain was identified in a study of T cells after yellow fever vaccination. TCRdb reprocessed the 5' RACE reads with MiXCR, giving one entry per CDR3 protein. The table has a few hundred thousand distinct CDR3 sequences, about 17% seen once. The CDR3 sequence is 15 residues long. Germline V lookup: CDR1 LNHDA, CDR2 SQIVND (reference sequence). Trimming removed 3 bases at V and 1 base at J, with 7 bases between. The clonotype comes from a man aged 18 to 30 who received the YFV17D yellow fever vaccine. The rearrangement joins TRBV19 to TRBJ2-6, with D unresolved. This material consisted of PBMCs, taken 4 to 6 days after the first yellow fever vaccination. The CDR3 region has the DNA TGTGCCAGTAGTATCGCCCCTTCTGGGGCCAACGTCCTGACTTTC. Amino acid sequence: CASSIAPSGANVLTF.